These 11 T cell receptor beta chains were all obtained from the same sample, sequenced in a study of CD8 T cells in Susac syndrome. Reverse transcription of about 0.5 to 1 ug RNA was performed with random hexamers. TCRdb called the immunoSEQ multiplex PCR reads again in MiXCR, with one record for every CDR3 protein. Of approximately 70,000 distinct CDR3 sequences listed, approximately 95% are singletons. The sequenced sample consisted of CD8+ T cells from PBMCs. The source is a human donor in good health.

The chain carries TRBV14 and TRBJ2-2; unclear D gene. This CDR3 is 14 amino acids long. V was pared by 1 base and J by 5 bases, with 8 bases between. Germline V gene sequence: CDR1 SGHDN, CDR2 FVKESK. DNA of the CDR3: TGTGCCAGCAGCCAAGGGGTAACAACCGGGGAGCTGTTTTTT. This codes for CASSQGVTTGELFF.

The chain carries TRBV6-5 and TRBJ2-2, with TRBD2 matching 8 bases. The trim removed 10 bases at V and 0 bases at J, leaving 4 bases unmatched. CDR3 size: 14 residues. Germline lookup yields CDR1 MNHEY and CDR2 SVGAGI. CDR3 sequence: CATRAGANTGELFF. The CDR3 nucleotides read TGTGCCACTAGAGCGGGAGCGAACACCGGGGAGCTGTTTTTT.

V and J are TRBV5-1 and TRBJ2-7, with D possibly being TRBD1 (5 bases). CDR3 size: 13 residues. Trimming shortened V by 0 bases and J by 5 bases, and 9 bases separated the two germline ends. Germline V lookup: CDR1 SGHRS, CDR2 YFSETQ. The CDR3 protein is CASSLGLGDEQYF. The DNA of the CDR3 is TGCGCCAGCAGCTTGGGGCTAGGGGACGAGCAGTACTTC. Based on the CDR3 plus reference TRBV5-1 and TRBJ2-7, the full variable domain is KAGVTQTPRYLIKTRGQQVTLSCSPISGHRSVSWYQQTPGQGLQFLFEYFSETQRNKGNFPGRFSGRQFSNSRSEMNVSTLELGDSALYLCASSLGLGDEQYFGPGTRLTVT.

The chain uses TRBV19 and TRBJ1-1, with 7 positions matching TRBD1. CDR1 LNHDA and CDR2 SQIVND come from the germline V gene (reference sequence). This CDR3 spans 14 amino acids. V was pared by 5 bases and J by 2 bases, with 5 bases of the junction left unmatched. The CDR3 sequence is CASSPWDRNTEAFF. Written as DNA, the CDR3 is TGTGCCAGTAGTCCATGGGACAGAAACACTGAAGCTTTCTTT.

The V call is TRBV4-3, the J call TRBJ1-5, with 9 bases aligning to TRBD1. J gave up 6 bases and V 1 base, and 7 bases lay outside the gene matches. Germline V gene lookup returns CDR1 LGHNA and CDR2 YSLEER. The CDR3 is 16 amino acids. The CDR3 region is CASSQASTGGSQPQHF. For the CDR3, the DNA is TGCGCCAGCAGCCAAGCATCCACAGGGGGCTCTCAGCCCCAGCATTTT.

The V call is TRBV5-6, the J call TRBJ2-1; the match to TRBD2 covers 11 bases. The CDR3 consists of 15 residues. Unmatched junction bases numbered 5, after V lost 2 bases and J lost 7 bases. CDR1 and CDR2 from the germline V gene are SGHDT and YYEEEE. The CDR3 nucleotides are TGTGCCAGCAGCTTAGGGGTAGCGGGGGGGAATGAGCAGTTCTTC. It specifies CASSLGVAGGNEQFF.

The chain links TRBV19 to TRBJ1-2; D uncertain. The CDR3 is made up of 13 amino acids. V was clipped by 3 bases and J by 4 bases, with 9 bases between them. Germline assignment: CDR1 LNHDA and CDR2 SQIVND (reference sequence). For the CDR3, the DNA is TGTGCCAGTAGTATTGGCATCTTCTATGGCTACACCTTC. Its protein product is CASSIGIFYGYTF.

The J gene is TRBJ2-7, the V gene TRBV2; 9 bases agree with TRBD1. This CDR3 spans 14 amino acids. Trimming at V came to 4 bases and at J to 7 bases, leaving 8 bases not matched to a gene. The germline gives CDR1 SNHLY, CDR2 FYNNEI. CDR3 region: CASSVDRGFLEQYF. The CDR3 DNA is TGTGCCAGCAGTGTGGACAGGGGCTTTTTAGAGCAGTACTTC. Full variable domain (remainder filled in from reference TRBV2 and TRBJ2-7): EPEVTQTPSHQVTQMGQEVILRCVPISNHLYFYWYRQILGQKVEFLVSFYNNEISEKSEIFDDQFSVERPDGSNFTLKIRSTKLEDSAMYFCASSVDRGFLEQYFGPGTRLTVT.

Here the CDR3 DNA reads TGTGCCAGCAGTTTAGGAAGTGCGGGCTCCTATAATTCACCCCTCCACTTT. Translation: CASSLGSAGSYNSPLHF. The chain uses TRBV27 and TRBJ1-6; D not resolved. Germline V CDR1 and CDR2: MNHEY, SMNVEV (reference sequence). Trimming removed 2 bases from V and 0 bases from J, with 11 bases in between. The CDR3 length is 17 residues.

The V and J genes are TRBV4-1 and TRBJ2-2, with D hard to call. The CDR3 is 12 residues long. V was cut by 4 bases and J by 7 bases, with 7 bases left in between. Germline values: CDR1 MGHRA, CDR2 YSYEKL. The CDR3, as DNA: TGCGCCAGCAGCCCAGGTATCGGGGAGCTGTTTTTT. The encoded protein is CASSPGIGELFF.

The chain carries TRBV10-3 and TRBJ2-7, with unresolved D. V was shortened by 3 bases and J by 1 base, with 7 bases between the two germline ends. The germline V gene has CDR1 ENHRY and CDR2 SYGVKD. The CDR3 is made up of 13 amino acids. The CDR3 loop reads CAISENDSYEQYV. CDR3 nucleotide sequence: TGTGCCATCAGTGAAAACGATTCCTACGAGCAGTACGTC.